This T cell receptor (beta chain) was sequenced during a study of blood T cell repertoires in COVID-19. Study summary: Material from acute and convalescent COVID-19 was sourced from the United States, Italy and Spain. T cells, B-cell-depleted T cells, or PBMCs provided the cDNA or gDNA that served as material.

From germline, CDR1 is SNHLY and CDR2 FYNNEI. The CDR3 consists of 13 residues. V lost 4 bases to trimming and J lost 9 bases, with 10 bases between them. Followed longitudinally, the Seattle patients had been enrolled during active infection. Under the authors' procedure: Nucleated cell number was recorded as an estimate derived from reference gene primer amplification. Profiled with immunoSEQ multiplex PCR; TCRdb holds only in-frame clones, not every one. V, J and clone size were drawn from that table, and D and trimming were deduced from the DNA. The data contain 150,000 to 250,000 clones, around 79% of them singletons.

This sequence joins TRBV2 and TRBJ1-6, with D uncertain. The sample comprised peripheral blood. This receptor was obtained from a woman in her forties with COVID-19, enrolled during active disease. The CDR3 loop reads CASSVKTGSPLHF. In nucleotides, the CDR3 is TGTGCCAGCAGTGTGAAGACGGGTTCACCCCTCCACTTT. Variable domain in full (rest from reference TRBV2 and TRBJ1-6): EPEVTQTPSHQVTQMGQEVILRCVPISNHLYFYWYRQILGQKVEFLVSFYNNEISEKSEIFDDQFSVERPDGSNFTLKIRSTKLEDSAMYFCASSVKTGSPLHFGNGTRLTVT.